The present T cell receptor beta chain was sequenced within a study of T cells in pancreatic ductal adenocarcinoma. This CDR3 contains 15 residues. Germline V gives CDR1 MGHRA, CDR2 YSYEKL. The germline V and J ends were trimmed by 0 bases and 5 bases, with 13 bases remaining between them. Surgery without prior neoadjuvant therapy was the treatment of the selected pancreatic ductal adenocarcinoma patients. TCRdb's copy holds only in-frame clones and misses some; the assay was immunoSEQ multiplex PCR. The profile covers about 98,000 clones, with about 95% appearing a single time and less than 4% taken by the ten largest. In its sample, this clone was seen once.

The source of this sequence is a human donor with pancreatic ductal adenocarcinoma. The material sequenced was PBMCs. V gene TRBV4-1 combines with J gene TRBJ2-5; D ambiguous. The CDR3, as DNA: TGCGCCAGCAGCCAAGAGGGCAGGAATACGGAGACCCAGTACTTC. Translating gives CASSQEGRNTETQYF.